This passage covers 4 T cell receptor beta chains from one sample sequenced in a study of shared clonotypes between healthy human individuals. TCRdb keeps only in-frame clones here, not all; method: immunoSEQ multiplex PCR. The sample includes 1 million to 1.3 million clones, about 80% seen only once; the top ten take 0.6% to 0.7%. Sequenced: memory CD4+ T cells from PBMCs. Subset denoted: CD45RA-negative fraction. Receptors originate from a man aged 18 to 29 in good health. Some clones in this sample may be carry-over from other donors' samples.

V usage is TRBV7-2 and J usage is TRBJ2-1; TRBD2 matches 11 bases. This CDR3 contains 15 residues. From germline, CDR1 is SGHTA and CDR2 FQGNSA. V trimming: 8 bases; J trimming: 7 bases; junction bases outside the gene matches: 10. The CDR3 loop is CASGKIAGGKNEQFF. The CDR3 DNA reads TGTGCCAGCGGAAAAATAGCGGGAGGGAAGAATGAGCAGTTCTTC.

The chain combines TRBV11-3 with TRBJ2-1; possible D gene TRBD2, 5 bases. The CDR3 is made up of 13 amino acids. Looked up from germline, CDR1 is SGHNT and CDR2 is YENEEA. V shed 2 bases and J shed 6 bases, with 8 bases lying between them. The CDR3 coding sequence is TGTGCCAGCAGCTTAAATAGCGCCAATGAGCAGTTCTTC. Protein sequence: CASSLNSANEQFF.

This sequence joins TRBV18 and TRBJ1-1, with no clear D. This CDR3 region has 13 residues. Germline V gene data show CDR1 as KGHSH and CDR2 as LQKENI. Deletions cut 2 bases from V and 2 bases from J, with 6 bases between. CDR3 DNA sequence: TGTGCCAGCTCACCAGTAGCTAACACTGAAGCTTTCTTT. This sequence encodes CASSPVANTEAFF.

This rearrangement joins TRBV28 to TRBJ2-1; TRBD2 agrees at 14 bases. The V segment lost 6 bases and the J segment 12 bases; nucleotides outside the gene matches: 13. The length of the CDR3 is 16 residues. From germline, CDR1 is MDHEN and CDR2 SYDVKM. The CDR3 nucleotides are TGTGCCAGCAGACCAGGGACTAGCGGGAGCAGGGTGGGGCAGTTCTTC. Protein product: CASRPGTSGSRVGQFF. The variable domain in full, with the rest retrieved from reference TRBV28 and TRBJ2-1, is DVKVTQSSRYLVKRTGEKVFLECVQDMDHENMFWYRQDPGLGLRLIYFSYDVKMKEKGDIPEGYSVSREKKERFSLILESASTNQTSMYLCASRPGTSGSRVGQFFGPGTRLTVL.